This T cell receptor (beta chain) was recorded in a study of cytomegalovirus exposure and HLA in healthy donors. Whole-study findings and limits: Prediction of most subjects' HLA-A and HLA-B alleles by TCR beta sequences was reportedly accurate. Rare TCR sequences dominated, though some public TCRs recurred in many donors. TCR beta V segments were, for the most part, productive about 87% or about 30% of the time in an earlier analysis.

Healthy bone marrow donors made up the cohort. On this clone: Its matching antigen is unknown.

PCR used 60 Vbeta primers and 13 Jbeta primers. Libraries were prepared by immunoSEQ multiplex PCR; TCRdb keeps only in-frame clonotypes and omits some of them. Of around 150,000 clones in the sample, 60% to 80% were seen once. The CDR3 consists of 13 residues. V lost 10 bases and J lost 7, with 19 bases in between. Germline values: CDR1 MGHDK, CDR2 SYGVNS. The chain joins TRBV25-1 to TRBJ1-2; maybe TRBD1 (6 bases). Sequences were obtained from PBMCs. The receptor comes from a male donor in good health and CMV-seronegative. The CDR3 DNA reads TGTGCCACCAACTCCCGAGGGGGGGCTGGCTACACCTTC. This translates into CATNSRGGAGYTF.